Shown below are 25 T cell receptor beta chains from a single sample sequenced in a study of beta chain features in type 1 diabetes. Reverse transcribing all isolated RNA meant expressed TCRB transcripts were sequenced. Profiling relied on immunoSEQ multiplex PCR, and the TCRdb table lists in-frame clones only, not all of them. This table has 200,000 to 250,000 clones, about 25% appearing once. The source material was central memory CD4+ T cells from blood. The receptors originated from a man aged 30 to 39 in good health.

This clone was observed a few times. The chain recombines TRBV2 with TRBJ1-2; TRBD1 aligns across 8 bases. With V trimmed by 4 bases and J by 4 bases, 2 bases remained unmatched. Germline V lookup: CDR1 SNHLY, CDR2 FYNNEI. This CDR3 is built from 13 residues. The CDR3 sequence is CASSGQGIYGYTF. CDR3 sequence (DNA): TGTGCCAGCAGTGGACAGGGGATCTATGGCTACACCTTC. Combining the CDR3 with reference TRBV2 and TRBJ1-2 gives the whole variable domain EPEVTQTPSHQVTQMGQEVILRCVPISNHLYFYWYRQILGQKVEFLVSFYNNEISEKSEIFDDQFSVERPDGSNFTLKIRSTKLEDSAMYFCASSGQGIYGYTFGSGTRLTVV.

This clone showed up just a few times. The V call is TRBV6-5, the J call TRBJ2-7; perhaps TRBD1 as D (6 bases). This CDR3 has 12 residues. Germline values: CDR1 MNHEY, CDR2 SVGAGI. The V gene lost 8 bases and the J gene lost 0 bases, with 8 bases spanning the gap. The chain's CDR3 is CASQDSSYEQYF. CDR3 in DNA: TGTGCCAGCCAGGACAGCTCCTACGAGCAGTACTTC.

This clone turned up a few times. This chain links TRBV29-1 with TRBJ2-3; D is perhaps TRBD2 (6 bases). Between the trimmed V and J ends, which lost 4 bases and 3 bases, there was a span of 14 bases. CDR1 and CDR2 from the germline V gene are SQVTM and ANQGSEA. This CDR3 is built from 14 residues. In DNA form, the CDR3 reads TGCAGCGTTGGATACGGGAGAGGGACAGATACGCAGTATTTT. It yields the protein CSVGYGRGTDTQYF.

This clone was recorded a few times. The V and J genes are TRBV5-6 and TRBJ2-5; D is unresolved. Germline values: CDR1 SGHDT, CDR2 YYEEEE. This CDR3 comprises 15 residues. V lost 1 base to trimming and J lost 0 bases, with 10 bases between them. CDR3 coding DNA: TGTGCCAGCAGCTTGTACCTCACCTACCAAGAGACCCAGTACTTC. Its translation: CASSLYLTYQETQYF. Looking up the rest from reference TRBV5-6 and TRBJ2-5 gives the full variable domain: DAGVTQSPTHLIKTRGQQVTLRCSPKSGHDTVSWYQQALGQGPQFIFQYYEEEERQRGNFPDRFSGHQFPNYSSELNVNALLLGDSALYLCASSLYLTYQETQYFGPGTRLLVL.

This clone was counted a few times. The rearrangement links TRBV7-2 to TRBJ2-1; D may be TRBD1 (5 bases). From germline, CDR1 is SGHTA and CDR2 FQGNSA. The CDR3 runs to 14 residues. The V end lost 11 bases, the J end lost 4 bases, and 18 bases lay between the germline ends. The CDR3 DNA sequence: TGTGCCTCCCTGAAGGGGTTAGGGTACAATGAGCAGTTCTTC. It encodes CASLKGLGYNEQFF.

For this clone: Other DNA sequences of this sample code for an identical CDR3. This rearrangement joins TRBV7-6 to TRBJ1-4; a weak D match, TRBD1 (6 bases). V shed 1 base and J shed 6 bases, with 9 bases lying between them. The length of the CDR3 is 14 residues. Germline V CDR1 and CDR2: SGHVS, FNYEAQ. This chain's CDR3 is CASSLGTVDEKLFF. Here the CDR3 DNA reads TGTGCCAGCAGCTTAGGGACAGTGGATGAAAAACTGTTTTTT.

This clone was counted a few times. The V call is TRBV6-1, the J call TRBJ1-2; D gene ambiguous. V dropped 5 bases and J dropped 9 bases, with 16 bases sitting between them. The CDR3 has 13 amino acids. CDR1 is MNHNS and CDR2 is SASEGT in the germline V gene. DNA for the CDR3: TGTGCCAGCAGTCCCGGGCCCCCCGGGAGCTACACCTTC. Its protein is CASSPGPPGSYTF.

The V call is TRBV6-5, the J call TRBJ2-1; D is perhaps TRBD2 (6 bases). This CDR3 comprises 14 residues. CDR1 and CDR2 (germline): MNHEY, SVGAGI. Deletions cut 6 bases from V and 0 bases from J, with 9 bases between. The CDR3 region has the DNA TGTGCCAGCAGGCGACTAGGCTCCTACAATGAGCAGTTCTTC. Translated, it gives CASRRLGSYNEQFF.

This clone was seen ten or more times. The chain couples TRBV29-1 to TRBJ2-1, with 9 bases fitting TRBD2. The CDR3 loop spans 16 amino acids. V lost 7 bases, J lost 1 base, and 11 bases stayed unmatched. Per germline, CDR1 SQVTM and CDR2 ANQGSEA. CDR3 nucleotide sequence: TGCAGCGCCCTACCACTTAGCGGGAGTTCCTACAATGAGCAGTTCTTC. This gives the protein CSALPLSGSSYNEQFF.

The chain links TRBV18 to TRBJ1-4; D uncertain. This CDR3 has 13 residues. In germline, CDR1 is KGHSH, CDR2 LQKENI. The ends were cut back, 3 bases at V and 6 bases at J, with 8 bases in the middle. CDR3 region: CASSPSVDEKLFF. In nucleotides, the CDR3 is TGTGCCAGCTCACCGTCTGTCGATGAAAAACTGTTTTTT. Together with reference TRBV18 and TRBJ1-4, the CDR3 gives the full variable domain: NAGVMQNPRHLVRRRGQEARLRCSPMKGHSHVYWYRQLPEEGLKFMVYLQKENIIDESGMPKERFSAEFPKEGPSILRIQQVVRGDSAAYFCASSPSVDEKLFFGSGTQLSVL.

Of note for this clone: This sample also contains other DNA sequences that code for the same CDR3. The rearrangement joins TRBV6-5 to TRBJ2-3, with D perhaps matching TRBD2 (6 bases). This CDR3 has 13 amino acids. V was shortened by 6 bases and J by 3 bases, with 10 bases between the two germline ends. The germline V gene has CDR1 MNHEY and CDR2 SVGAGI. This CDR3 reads CASRSGGTDTQYF. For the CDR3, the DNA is TGTGCCAGCAGGTCCGGAGGGACAGATACGCAGTATTTT.

The CDR3 sequence: CASSPRLAGVHNEQFF. The DNA of the CDR3 is TGTGCCAGCAGCCCTCGACTAGCGGGGGTACACAATGAGCAGTTCTTC. The genes are TRBV11-2 and TRBJ2-1, with TRBD2 matching over 12 bases. CDR3 length: 16 residues. CDR1 and CDR2 (germline): SGHAT, FQNNGV. J was trimmed by 5 bases and V by 5 bases; bases with no gene match: 7.

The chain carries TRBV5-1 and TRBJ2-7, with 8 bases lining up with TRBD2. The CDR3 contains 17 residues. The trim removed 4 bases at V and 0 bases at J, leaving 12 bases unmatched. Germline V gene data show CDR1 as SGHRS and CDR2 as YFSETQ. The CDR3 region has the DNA TGCGCCAGCAGCCCCCCGCCCCAGCGGGGGAGCTCCTACGAGCAGTACTTC. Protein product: CASSPPPQRGSSYEQYF.

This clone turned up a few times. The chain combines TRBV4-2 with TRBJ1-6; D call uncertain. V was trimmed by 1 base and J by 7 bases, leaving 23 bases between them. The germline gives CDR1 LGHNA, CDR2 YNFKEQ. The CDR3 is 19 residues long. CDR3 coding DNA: TGTGCCAGCAGCCAAGCCCCTCGGGTATTTGGACGGGAAAATTCACCCCTCCACTTT. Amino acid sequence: CASSQAPRVFGRENSPLHF.

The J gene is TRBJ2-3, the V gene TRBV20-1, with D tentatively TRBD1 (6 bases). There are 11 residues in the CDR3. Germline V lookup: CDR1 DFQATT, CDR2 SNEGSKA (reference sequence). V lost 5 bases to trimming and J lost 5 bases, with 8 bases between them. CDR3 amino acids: CSAVRGDTQYF. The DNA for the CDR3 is TGCAGTGCTGTCAGGGGAGATACGCAGTATTTT.

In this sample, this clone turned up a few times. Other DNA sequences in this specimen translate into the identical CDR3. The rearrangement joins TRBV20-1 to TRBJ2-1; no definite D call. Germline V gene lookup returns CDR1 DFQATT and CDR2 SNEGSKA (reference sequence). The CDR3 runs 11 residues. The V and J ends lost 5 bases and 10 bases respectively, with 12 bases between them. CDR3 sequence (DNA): TGCAGTGCTCTCGACCTGCCCGAGCAGTTCTTC. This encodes CSALDLPEQFF.

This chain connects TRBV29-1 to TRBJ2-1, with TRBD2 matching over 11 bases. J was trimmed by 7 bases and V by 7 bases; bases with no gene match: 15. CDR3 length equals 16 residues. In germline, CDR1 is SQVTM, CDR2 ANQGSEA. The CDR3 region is CSGAAGGSGRGNEQFF. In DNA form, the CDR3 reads TGCAGCGGCGCCGCCGGGGGTAGCGGGAGGGGAAATGAGCAGTTCTTC.

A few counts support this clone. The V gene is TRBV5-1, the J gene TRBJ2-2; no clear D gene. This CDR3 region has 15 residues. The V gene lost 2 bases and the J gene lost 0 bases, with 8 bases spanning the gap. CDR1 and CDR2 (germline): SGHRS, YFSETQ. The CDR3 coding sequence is TGCGCCAGCAGCTTAAATCGAGCGAACACCGGGGAGCTGTTTTTT. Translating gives CASSLNRANTGELFF.

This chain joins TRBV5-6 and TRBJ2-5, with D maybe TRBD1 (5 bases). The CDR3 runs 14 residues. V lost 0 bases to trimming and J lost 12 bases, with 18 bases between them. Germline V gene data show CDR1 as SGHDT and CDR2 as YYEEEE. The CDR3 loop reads CASSLGQIGSRKYF. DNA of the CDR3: TGTGCCAGCAGCTTGGGACAGATAGGTTCTCGCAAGTACTTC.

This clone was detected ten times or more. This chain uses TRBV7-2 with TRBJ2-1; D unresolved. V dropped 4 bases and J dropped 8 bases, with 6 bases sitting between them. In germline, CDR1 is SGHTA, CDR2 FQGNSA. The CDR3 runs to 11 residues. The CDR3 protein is CASSSVYEQFF. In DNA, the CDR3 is TGTGCCAGCAGCTCTGTGTATGAGCAGTTCTTC.

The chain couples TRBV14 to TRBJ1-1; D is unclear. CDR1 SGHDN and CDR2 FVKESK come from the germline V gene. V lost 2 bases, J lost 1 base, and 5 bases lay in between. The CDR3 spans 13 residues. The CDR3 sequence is CASSQLTNTEAFF. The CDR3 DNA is TGTGCCAGCAGCCAATTGACGAACACTGAAGCTTTCTTT.

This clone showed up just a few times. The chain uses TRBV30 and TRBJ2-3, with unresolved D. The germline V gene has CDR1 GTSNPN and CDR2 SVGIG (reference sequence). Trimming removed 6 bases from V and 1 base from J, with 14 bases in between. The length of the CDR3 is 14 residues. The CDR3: CACLPPPGTDTQYF. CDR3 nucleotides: TGTGCCTGCCTACCCCCACCCGGCACAGATACGCAGTATTTT.

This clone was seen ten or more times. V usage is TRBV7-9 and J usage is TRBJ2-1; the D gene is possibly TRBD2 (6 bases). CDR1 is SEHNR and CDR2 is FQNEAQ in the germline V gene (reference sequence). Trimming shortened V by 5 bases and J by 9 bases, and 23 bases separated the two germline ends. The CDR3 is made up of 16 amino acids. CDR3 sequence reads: CASSDSGGRERGEQFF. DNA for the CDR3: TGTGCCAGCAGCGACAGCGGTGGGCGGGAAAGGGGTGAGCAGTTCTTC. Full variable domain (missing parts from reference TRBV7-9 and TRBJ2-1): DTGVSQNPRHKITKRGQNVTFRCDPISEHNRLYWYRQTLGQGPEFLTYFQNEAQLEKSRLLSDRFSAERPKGSFSTLEIQRTEQGDSAMYLCASSDSGGRERGEQFFGPGTRLTVL.

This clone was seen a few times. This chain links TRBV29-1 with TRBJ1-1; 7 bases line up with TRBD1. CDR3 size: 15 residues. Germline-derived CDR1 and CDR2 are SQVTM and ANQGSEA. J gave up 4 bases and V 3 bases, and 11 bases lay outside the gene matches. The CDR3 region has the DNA TGCAGCGTTGACCGCACAGGGGTTTTTAGCACTGAAGCTTTCTTT. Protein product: CSVDRTGVFSTEAFF.

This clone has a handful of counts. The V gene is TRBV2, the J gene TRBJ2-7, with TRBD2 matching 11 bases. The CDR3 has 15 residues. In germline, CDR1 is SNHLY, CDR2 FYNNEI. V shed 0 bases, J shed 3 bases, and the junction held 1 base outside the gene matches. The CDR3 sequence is CASSEAGLAGYEQYF. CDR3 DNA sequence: TGTGCCAGCAGTGAAGCAGGACTAGCGGGCTACGAGCAGTACTTC.